A selection of T cell receptor beta chains follows, all from one sample in a study of T cell changes during pregnancy in multiple sclerosis. The data were produced by immunoSEQ multiplex PCR, yet TCRdb's version contains in-frame clones alone and is incomplete. The sample lists 75,000 to 90,000 clones; approximately 92% were seen once. The starting material was CD4+ T cells from peripheral blood mononuclear cells, obtained before pregnancy. Receptors were obtained from a female donor with multiple sclerosis, enrolled in a pregnancy study. Both conserved end residues are part of each CDR3. Each record gives: clone size, J gene, V gene, D gene, CDR3 protein, CDR3 DNA. D genes are given only for firm matches. Some rows have no size entry. The others give once, few or many, or a class for an expanded clone.

>-|TRBJ1-5|TRBV27|-
CASSLVGRGNQPQHF
TGTGCCAGCAGTTTAGTAGGGCGGGGCAATCAGCCCCAGCATTTT
>-|TRBJ2-1|TRBV28|TRBD2
CASSTAGSYNEQFF
TGTGCCAGCAGTACAGCGGGAAGCTACAATGAGCAGTTCTTC
>-|TRBJ1-5|TRBV19|-
CASRRSPSNQPQHF
TGTGCCAGTAGGCGTAGCCCCAGCAATCAGCCCCAGCATTTT
>-|TRBJ1-2|TRBV2|TRBD1
CASSLDRASYGYTF
TGTGCCAGCAGTCTCGACAGGGCCAGCTATGGCTACACCTTC
>-|TRBJ2-3|TRBV12-5|TRBD2
CASGTDPGGSQYF
TGTGCTAGTGGAACCGACCCGGGGGGTTCGCAGTATTTT
>-|TRBJ1-2|TRBV2|TRBD1
CASSEHGTALVYTF
TGTGCCAGCAGTGAACACGGGACAGCATTGGTCTACACCTTC
>-|TRBJ1-3|TRBV4-2|-
CASSQDRIGGAIYF
TGTGCCAGCAGCCAAGATCGGATAGGGGGAGCCATATATTTT
>-|TRBJ1-1|TRBV9|-
CASSVGASVNTEAFF
TGTGCCAGCAGCGTAGGCGCCTCCGTGAACACTGAAGCTTTCTTT
>-|TRBJ1-5|TRBV7-2|-
CASSDDSINQPQHF
TGTGCCAGCAGCGATGACAGTATCAATCAGCCCCAGCATTTT
>-|TRBJ2-1|TRBV7-6|TRBD2
CASSSRLATSYNEQFF
TGTGCCAGCAGCTCCAGACTAGCGACCTCCTACAATGAGCAGTTCTTC
>-|TRBJ2-1|TRBV6-6|TRBD2
CASSPGGGYNEQFF
TGTGCCAGCAGCCCGGGAGGTGGTTACAATGAGCAGTTCTTC
>-|TRBJ2-5|TRBV9|TRBD1
CASSPLLEGGEETQYF
TGTGCCAGCAGCCCCCTTTTGGAAGGGGGCGAGGAGACCCAGTACTTC
>-|TRBJ1-1|TRBV28|-
CASSTRNTEAFF
TGTGCCAGCAGTACACGGAACACTGAAGCTTTCTTT
>-|TRBJ1-6|TRBV10-3|-
CAISGVQGANSPLHF
TGTGCCATCAGTGGGGTACAGGGAGCAAATTCACCCCTCCACTTT
>-|TRBJ2-2|TRBV18|-
CASSPQLRGITGELFF
TGTGCCAGCTCACCACAGCTCCGGGGTATCACCGGGGAGCTGTTTTTT
>-|TRBJ2-3|TRBV4-2|-
CASSPQFTDTQYF
TGTGCCAGCAGCCCCCAGTTCACAGATACGCAGTATTTT
>-|TRBJ1-3|TRBV5-1|TRBD1
CASSRDQGVTGNTIYF
TGCGCCAGCAGCCGTGACCAGGGGGTAACTGGAAACACCATATATTTT
>-|TRBJ1-1|TRBV28|-
CASRQGGLNTEAFF
TGTGCCAGCAGGCAAGGGGGTCTGAACACTGAAGCTTTCTTT
>-|TRBJ1-2|TRBV19|TRBD1
CASSKWDRGQNGPLGYTF
TGTGCCAGTAGTAAATGGGACAGGGGGCAGAATGGCCCCTTGGGCTACACCTTC
>-|TRBJ2-5|TRBV2|-
CASLRGALETQYF
TGTGCCTCTCTTCGGGGGGCTCTGGAGACCCAGTACTTC
>once|TRBJ2-1|TRBV4-1|TRBD2
CASSQIQGAGLAVYNEQFF
TGCGCCAGCAGCCAAATCCAAGGGGCGGGACTAGCTGTCTACAATGAGCAGTTCTTC
>-|TRBJ2-1|TRBV27|TRBD2
CASSRTSGRVLSSYNEQFF
TGTGCCAGCAGCAGGACTAGCGGGAGGGTGTTGAGCTCCTACAATGAGCAGTTCTTC
>-|TRBJ2-3|TRBV9|-
CASSPRTLDTQYF
TGTGCCAGCAGCCCCCGGACACTAGATACGCAGTATTTT
>-|TRBJ2-5|TRBV19|TRBD1
CASSISWDRGTRTQYF
TGTGCCAGTAGTATATCCTGGGACAGGGGTACACGGACCCAGTACTTC